This is a list of T cell receptor beta chains from one sample in a study of blood T cells in healthy people across ages. TCRdb used MiXCR to reprocess the 5' RACE reads, holding one entry per CDR3 protein. The repertoire includes about 590,000 distinct CDR3 sequences, less than 35% of them detected once, and 15% to 17% sits in the top ten. Sequenced sample: blood. Every receptor here comes from a woman older than 75 in good health. The CDR3 runs from the conserved cysteine through the conserved F or W. A D gene is named only where the DNA matches it firmly. Not every row has a clone size; where given, it reads once, few, many or a size class.

d_call: NA; cdr3_length: 14; clone_size: NA; v_call: TRBV29-1; j_call: TRBJ1-1; cdr3_aa: CSTYRRGAITEAFF; cdr3_nt: TGCAGCACCTACCGCCGGGGGGCGATTACTGAAGCTTTCTTT
d_call: TRBD1; cdr3_length: 13; clone_size: many; v_call: TRBV7-6; j_call: TRBJ2-7; cdr3_aa: CASSGRTGSEQYF; cdr3_nt: TGTGCCAGCAGCGGACGGACAGGTTCCGAGCAGTACTTC
d_call: TRBD1; cdr3_length: 14; clone_size: few; v_call: TRBV3-1; j_call: TRBJ2-7; cdr3_aa: CASSPGQALYEQYF; cdr3_nt: TGTGCCAGCAGCCCGGGACAGGCACTTTACGAGCAGTACTTC
d_call: TRBD1; cdr3_length: 17; clone_size: NA; v_call: TRBV10-3; j_call: TRBJ1-1; cdr3_aa: CAPERGEGGPVGTEAFF; cdr3_nt: TGTGCCCCAGAACGTGGAGAAGGGGGCCCCGTGGGCACTGAAGCTTTCTTT
d_call: NA; cdr3_length: 14; clone_size: few; v_call: TRBV6-2/TRBV6-3; j_call: TRBJ2-5; cdr3_aa: CASSPLGREADQYF; cdr3_nt: TGTGCCAGCAGCCCGTTGGGGCGAGAAGCTGACCAGTACTTC
d_call: TRBD1; cdr3_length: 13; clone_size: many; v_call: TRBV6-1; j_call: TRBJ2-5; cdr3_aa: CASSERRQGRTYF; cdr3_nt: TGTGCCAGCAGTGAACGTCGACAGGGGCGAACGTACTTC
d_call: TRBD2; cdr3_length: 16; clone_size: few; v_call: TRBV15; j_call: TRBJ2-7; cdr3_aa: CATSRYSGRASYEQYF; cdr3_nt: TGTGCCACCAGCAGGTATAGCGGGAGGGCCTCCTACGAGCAGTACTTC
d_call: NA; cdr3_length: 16; clone_size: NA; v_call: TRBV10-3; j_call: TRBJ2-1; cdr3_aa: CAISEPYQGSYNEQFF; cdr3_nt: TGTGCCATCAGTGAGCCCTACCAGGGTTCCTACAATGAGCAGTTCTTC
d_call: NA; cdr3_length: 15; clone_size: few; v_call: TRBV20-1; j_call: TRBJ1-1; cdr3_aa: CSARVSGQSNTEAFF; cdr3_nt: TGCAGTGCTAGGGTCTCCGGACAGAGTAACACTGAAGCTTTCTTT
d_call: NA; cdr3_length: 12; clone_size: many; v_call: TRBV7-2; j_call: TRBJ2-1; cdr3_aa: CASSLQDNEQFF; cdr3_nt: TGTGCCAGCAGCTTACAGGACAATGAGCAGTTCTTC
d_call: NA; cdr3_length: 12; clone_size: many; v_call: TRBV29-1; j_call: TRBJ2-1; cdr3_aa: CSVTGLYNEQFF; cdr3_nt: TGCAGCGTGACAGGTCTTTACAATGAGCAGTTCTTC
d_call: TRBD2; cdr3_length: 20; clone_size: many; v_call: TRBV7-3; j_call: TRBJ2-3; cdr3_aa: CASSLRPLAGGMSSTDTQYF; cdr3_nt: TGTGCCAGCAGTCTAAGGCCGCTAGCGGGGGGGATGAGCAGCACAGATACGCAGTATTTT
d_call: NA; cdr3_length: 16; clone_size: NA; v_call: TRBV28; j_call: TRBJ1-5; cdr3_aa: CASRRRGTESNQPQHF; cdr3_nt: TGTGCCAGCAGGCGCCGCGGGACGGAGAGCAATCAGCCCCAGCATTTT
d_call: NA; cdr3_length: 11; clone_size: NA; v_call: TRBV28; j_call: TRBJ1-5; cdr3_aa: CASQGYQPQHF; cdr3_nt: TGTGCCAGCCAGGGGTATCAGCCCCAGCATTTT
d_call: TRBD1; cdr3_length: 15; clone_size: NA; v_call: TRBV24-1; j_call: TRBJ2-5; cdr3_aa: CAASDFRTGRETQYF; cdr3_nt: TGTGCCGCCAGTGATTTTCGGACAGGGAGAGAGACCCAGTACTTC
d_call: NA; cdr3_length: 15; clone_size: few; v_call: TRBV19; j_call: TRBJ1-5; cdr3_aa: CASNREGSGNQPQHF; cdr3_nt: TGTGCCAGTAACCGAGAGGGGTCAGGCAATCAGCCCCAGCATTTT
d_call: TRBD2; cdr3_length: 16; clone_size: NA; v_call: TRBV5-1; j_call: TRBJ2-3; cdr3_aa: CASSSLAGDITDTQYF; cdr3_nt: TGCGCCAGCAGCTCCCTAGCGGGGGACATCACAGATACGCAGTATTTT
d_call: NA; cdr3_length: 13; clone_size: many; v_call: TRBV12-3/TRBV12-4; j_call: TRBJ2-2; cdr3_aa: CASSPRSPGELFF; cdr3_nt: TGTGCCAGCAGCCCCAGGAGTCCCGGGGAGCTGTTTTTT
d_call: NA; cdr3_length: 14; clone_size: few; v_call: TRBV20-1; j_call: TRBJ1-4; cdr3_aa: CSARDASRVEKLFF; cdr3_nt: TGCAGTGCTAGAGACGCTTCCAGGGTGGAAAAACTGTTTTTT
d_call: NA; cdr3_length: 15; clone_size: NA; v_call: TRBV3-1; j_call: TRBJ1-1; cdr3_aa: CASSQSGLLHTEAFF; cdr3_nt: TGTGCCAGCAGCCAATCGGGACTGCTGCACACTGAAGCTTTCTTT
d_call: TRBD1; cdr3_length: 14; clone_size: NA; v_call: TRBV10-3; j_call: TRBJ2-7; cdr3_aa: CAISAGQGLGEQYF; cdr3_nt: TGTGCCATCAGTGCCGGACAGGGACTGGGTGAGCAGTACTTC
d_call: TRBD1; cdr3_length: 14; clone_size: many; v_call: TRBV6-5; j_call: TRBJ1-5; cdr3_aa: CASSLGQGSQPQHF; cdr3_nt: TGTGCCAGCAGTTTAGGACAGGGGTCTCAGCCCCAGCATTTT
d_call: NA; cdr3_length: 14; clone_size: NA; v_call: TRBV7-2; j_call: TRBJ2-7; cdr3_aa: CASSPRTRSDEQYF; cdr3_nt: TGTGCCAGCAGCCCCAGGACCCGTTCTGACGAGCAGTACTTC
d_call: TRBD2; cdr3_length: 14; clone_size: many; v_call: TRBV20-1; j_call: TRBJ2-7; cdr3_aa: CSAGSGVFSYEQYF; cdr3_nt: TGCAGTGCTGGAAGCGGGGTGTTCTCCTACGAGCAGTACTTC
d_call: NA; cdr3_length: 11; clone_size: many; v_call: TRBV7-2; j_call: TRBJ2-7; cdr3_aa: CAIRGGDEQYF; cdr3_nt: TGTGCCATTAGAGGGGGAGACGAGCAGTACTTC
d_call: TRBD1; cdr3_length: 17; clone_size: many; v_call: TRBV12-3/TRBV12-4; j_call: TRBJ2-3; cdr3_aa: CASSLALGQGETDTQYF; cdr3_nt: TGTGCCAGCAGTTTGGCTCTGGGACAGGGTGAAACAGATACGCAGTATTTT
d_call: TRBD1; cdr3_length: 14; clone_size: NA; v_call: TRBV2; j_call: TRBJ1-4; cdr3_aa: CASRAGGVREKLFF; cdr3_nt: TGTGCCAGCAGAGCAGGGGGCGTTCGGGAAAAACTGTTTTTT
d_call: NA; cdr3_length: 15; clone_size: few; v_call: TRBV5-5; j_call: TRBJ1-1; cdr3_aa: CASSLATGTNTEAFF; cdr3_nt: TGTGCCAGCAGCTTGGCCACAGGGACAAACACTGAAGCTTTCTTT
d_call: NA; cdr3_length: 15; clone_size: NA; v_call: TRBV28; j_call: TRBJ1-1; cdr3_aa: CASSAFRGKNTEAFF; cdr3_nt: TGTGCCAGCAGTGCCTTCAGGGGAAAAAACACTGAAGCTTTCTTT
d_call: TRBD1; cdr3_length: 15; clone_size: many; v_call: TRBV4-1; j_call: TRBJ1-2; cdr3_aa: CASSPRDRNVYGYTF; cdr3_nt: TGCGCCAGCAGCCCCCGGGACAGAAACGTCTATGGCTACACCTTC
d_call: TRBD2; cdr3_length: 13; clone_size: many; v_call: TRBV5-1; j_call: TRBJ2-5; cdr3_aa: CASSPSGVETQYF; cdr3_nt: TGCGCCAGCAGTCCTAGCGGGGTCGAGACCCAGTACTTC
d_call: TRBD1; cdr3_length: 15; clone_size: many; v_call: TRBV5-6; j_call: TRBJ2-5; cdr3_aa: CASSPDRARGETQYF; cdr3_nt: TGTGCCAGCAGCCCGGACAGGGCCCGTGGAGAGACCCAGTACTTC
d_call: TRBD1; cdr3_length: 15; clone_size: few; v_call: TRBV18; j_call: TRBJ1-1; cdr3_aa: CASSPGADRGTEAFF; cdr3_nt: TGTGCCAGCTCACCAGGGGCCGACAGGGGCACTGAAGCTTTCTTT
d_call: TRBD2; cdr3_length: 17; clone_size: many; v_call: TRBV20-1; j_call: TRBJ2-3; cdr3_aa: CSGVFSSGGASTDTQYF; cdr3_nt: TGCAGTGGGGTGTTTTCTAGCGGGGGGGCTAGCACAGATACGCAGTATTTT
d_call: NA; cdr3_length: 10; clone_size: NA; v_call: TRBV20-1; j_call: TRBJ1-1; cdr3_aa: CSATRVEAFF; cdr3_nt: TGCAGTGCTACGCGGGTTGAAGCTTTCTTT
d_call: TRBD2; cdr3_length: 15; clone_size: NA; v_call: TRBV30; j_call: TRBJ2-1; cdr3_aa: CAWSATSGAYNEQFF; cdr3_nt: TGTGCCTGGAGTGCTACTAGCGGGGCTTACAATGAGCAGTTCTTC
d_call: NA; cdr3_length: 14; clone_size: many; v_call: TRBV5-6; j_call: TRBJ2-1; cdr3_aa: CASSLGGNHNEQFF; cdr3_nt: TGTGCCAGCAGCTTGGGCGGGAACCACAATGAGCAGTTCTTC